The clone carrying this T cell receptor (beta chain) was counted a few times. There are 13 residues in the CDR3. The junction had 5 bases not matched to a gene; V was cut back by 6 bases and J by 7 bases. The V gene's germline CDR1 is DFQATT and CDR2 SNEGSKA (reference sequence). This sample was taken from a study of HIV-infected patients and healthy controls. TCRdb independently ran MiXCR on the 5' RACE reads; one entry per CDR3 protein. In the table there are under 70,000 distinct CDR3 sequences, about 19% of which are singletons. V and J are TRBV20-1 and TRBJ2-1; 11 bases fit TRBD1. Sequencing was performed on CD4+ T cells from blood. The receptor comes from a human donor in good health. In DNA form, the CDR3 reads TGCAGTGCCGTGGACAGGGGGCCAAATGAGCAGTTCTTC. Translation: CSAVDRGPNEQFF.